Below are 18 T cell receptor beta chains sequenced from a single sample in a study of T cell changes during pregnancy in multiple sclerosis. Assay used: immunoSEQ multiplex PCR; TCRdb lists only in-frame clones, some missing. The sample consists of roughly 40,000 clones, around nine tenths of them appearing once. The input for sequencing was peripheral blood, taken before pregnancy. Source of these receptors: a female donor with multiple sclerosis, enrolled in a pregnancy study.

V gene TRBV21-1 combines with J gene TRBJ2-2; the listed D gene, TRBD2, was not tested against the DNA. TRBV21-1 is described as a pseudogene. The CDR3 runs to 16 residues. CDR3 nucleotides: TGTGCCAGCAGCAAAGAACCTAGCGGTTCCACCGGGGAGCTGTTTTTT. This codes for CASSKEPSGSTGELFF.

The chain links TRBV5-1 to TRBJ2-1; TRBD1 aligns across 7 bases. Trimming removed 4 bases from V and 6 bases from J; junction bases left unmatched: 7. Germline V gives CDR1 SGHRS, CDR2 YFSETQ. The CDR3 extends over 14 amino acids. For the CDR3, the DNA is TGCGCCAGCAGCCCGGGACAGCGACGCAATGAGCAGTTCTTC. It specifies CASSPGQRRNEQFF.

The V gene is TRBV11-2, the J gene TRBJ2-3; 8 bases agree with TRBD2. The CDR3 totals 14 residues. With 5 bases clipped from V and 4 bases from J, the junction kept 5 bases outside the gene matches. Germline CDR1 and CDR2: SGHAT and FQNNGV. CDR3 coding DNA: TGTGCCAGCAGCCCGAGGACTAGCCCAGATACGCAGTATTTT. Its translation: CASSPRTSPDTQYF.

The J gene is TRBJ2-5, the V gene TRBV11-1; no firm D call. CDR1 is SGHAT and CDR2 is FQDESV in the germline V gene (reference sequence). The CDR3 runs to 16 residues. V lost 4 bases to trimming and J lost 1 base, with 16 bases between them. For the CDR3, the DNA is TGTGCCAGCAGCTCTAGGCTCCAGTTTCCCCAAGAGACCCAGTACTTC. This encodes CASSSRLQFPQETQYF.

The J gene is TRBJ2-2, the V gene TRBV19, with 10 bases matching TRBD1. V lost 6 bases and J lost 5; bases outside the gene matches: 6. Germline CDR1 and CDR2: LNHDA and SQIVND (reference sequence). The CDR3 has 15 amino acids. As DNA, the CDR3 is TGTGCCAGTAGCGAACCGGGACAGGGGACCGGGGAGCTGTTTTTT. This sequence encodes CASSEPGQGTGELFF.

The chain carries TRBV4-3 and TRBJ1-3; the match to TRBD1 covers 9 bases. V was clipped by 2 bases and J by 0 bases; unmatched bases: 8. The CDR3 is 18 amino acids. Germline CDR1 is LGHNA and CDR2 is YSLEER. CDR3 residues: CASSQTAPDRGSGNTIYF. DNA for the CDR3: TGCGCCAGCAGCCAAACGGCCCCGGACAGGGGCTCTGGAAACACCATATATTTT.

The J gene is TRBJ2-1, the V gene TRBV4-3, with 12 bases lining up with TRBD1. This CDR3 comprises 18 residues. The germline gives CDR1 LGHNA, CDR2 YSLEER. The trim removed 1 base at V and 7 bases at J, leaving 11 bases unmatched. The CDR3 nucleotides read TGCGCCAGCAGCCAAGCACCTCGGGGACAGGGGGCGTTAAATGAGCAGTTCTTC. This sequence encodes CASSQAPRGQGALNEQFF.

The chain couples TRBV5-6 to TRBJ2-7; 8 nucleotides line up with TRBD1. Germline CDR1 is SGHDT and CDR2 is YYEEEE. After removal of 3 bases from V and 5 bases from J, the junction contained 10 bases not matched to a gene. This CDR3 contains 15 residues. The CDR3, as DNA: TGTGCCAGCAGCTCGACATTGACAGGGGACCACGAGCAGTACTTC. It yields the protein CASSSTLTGDHEQYF.

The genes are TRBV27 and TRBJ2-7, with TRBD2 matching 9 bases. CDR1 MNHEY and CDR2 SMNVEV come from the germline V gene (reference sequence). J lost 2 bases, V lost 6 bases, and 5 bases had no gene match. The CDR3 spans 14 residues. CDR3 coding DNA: TGTGCCAGCAGATTGGCGGGAGGGACCTACGAGCAGTACTTC. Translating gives CASRLAGGTYEQYF.

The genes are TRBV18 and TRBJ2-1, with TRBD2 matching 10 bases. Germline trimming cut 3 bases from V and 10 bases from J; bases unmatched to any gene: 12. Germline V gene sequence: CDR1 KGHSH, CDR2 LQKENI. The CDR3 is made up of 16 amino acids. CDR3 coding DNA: TGTGCCAGCTCACCGACGTCCCTAGCGGGAGTGCGAGAGCAGTTCTTC. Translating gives CASSPTSLAGVREQFF. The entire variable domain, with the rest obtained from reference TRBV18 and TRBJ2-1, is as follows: NAGVMQNPRHLVRRRGQEARLRCSPMKGHSHVYWYRQLPEEGLKFMVYLQKENIIDESGMPKERFSAEFPKEGPSILRIQQVVRGDSAAYFCASSPTSLAGVREQFFGPGTRLTVL.

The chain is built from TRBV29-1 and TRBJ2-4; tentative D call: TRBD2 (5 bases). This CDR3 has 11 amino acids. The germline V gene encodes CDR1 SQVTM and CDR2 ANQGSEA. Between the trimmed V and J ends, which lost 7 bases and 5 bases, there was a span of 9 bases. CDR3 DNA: TGCAGCGCCGTGAGGGAAAACATTCAGTACTTC. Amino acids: CSAVRENIQYF.

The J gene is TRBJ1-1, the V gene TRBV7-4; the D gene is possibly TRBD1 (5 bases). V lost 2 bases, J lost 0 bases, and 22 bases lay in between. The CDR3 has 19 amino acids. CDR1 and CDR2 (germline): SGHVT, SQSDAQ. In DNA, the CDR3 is TGTGCCAGCAGCTTAAATTGGGTATCGACAGACTTCATGAACACTGAAGCTTTCTTT. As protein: CASSLNWVSTDFMNTEAFF.

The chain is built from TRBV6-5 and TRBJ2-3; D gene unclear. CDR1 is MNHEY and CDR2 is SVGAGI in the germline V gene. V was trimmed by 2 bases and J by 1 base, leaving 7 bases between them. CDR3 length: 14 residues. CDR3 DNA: TGTGCCAGCAGTTACGGGCAACGCACAGATACGCAGTATTTT. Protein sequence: CASSYGQRTDTQYF.

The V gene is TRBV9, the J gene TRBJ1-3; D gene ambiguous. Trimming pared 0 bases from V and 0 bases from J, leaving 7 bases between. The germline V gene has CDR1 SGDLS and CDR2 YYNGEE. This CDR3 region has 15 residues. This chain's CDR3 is CASSVDGNSGNTIYF. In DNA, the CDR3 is TGTGCCAGCAGCGTAGATGGCAACTCTGGAAACACCATATATTTT.

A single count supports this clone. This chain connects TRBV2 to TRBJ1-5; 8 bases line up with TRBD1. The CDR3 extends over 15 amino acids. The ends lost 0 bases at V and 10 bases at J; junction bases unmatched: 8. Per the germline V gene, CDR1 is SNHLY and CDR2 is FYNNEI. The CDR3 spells CASSEARTGILPQHF. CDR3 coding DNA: TGTGCCAGCAGTGAAGCGCGGACAGGGATTTTACCCCAGCATTTT.

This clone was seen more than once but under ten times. CDR3 residues: CATDEGPYGYTF. In nucleotides, the CDR3 is TGTGCCACGGACGAGGGCCCTTATGGCTACACCTTC. This chain joins TRBV28 and TRBJ1-2; D remains unclear. CDR1 and CDR2 from the germline V gene are MDHEN and SYDVKM. This CDR3 is built from 12 residues. Trimming removed 10 bases at V and 5 bases at J, with 14 bases between.

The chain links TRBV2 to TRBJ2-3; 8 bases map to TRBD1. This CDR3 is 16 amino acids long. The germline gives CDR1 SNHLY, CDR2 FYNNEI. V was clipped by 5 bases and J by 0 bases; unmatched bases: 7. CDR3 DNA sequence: TGTGCCAGCAGTATTGGACAGGGCACTAGCACAGATACGCAGTATTTT. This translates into CASSIGQGTSTDTQYF.

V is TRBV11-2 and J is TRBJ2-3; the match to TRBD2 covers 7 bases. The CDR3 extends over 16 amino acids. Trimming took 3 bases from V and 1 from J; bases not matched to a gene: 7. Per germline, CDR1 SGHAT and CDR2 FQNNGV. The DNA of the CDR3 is TGTGCCAGCAGCTTTCGGGGGAGGGCCCGCACAGATACGCAGTATTTT. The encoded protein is CASSFRGRARTDTQYF.